This T cell receptor (beta chain) was recorded in a study of T cell changes during pregnancy in multiple sclerosis. Germline assignment: CDR1 MRHNA and CDR2 SNTAGT. The V segment lost 2 bases and the J segment 5 bases; nucleotides outside the gene matches: 17. The CDR3 is 18 amino acids. Sequenced by immunoSEQ multiplex PCR; TCRdb stores in-frame clones only, minus some. The repertoire holds about 80,000 clones, with approximately 94% as singletons. This sample comprised peripheral blood, obtained in the third trimester of pregnancy. The TCR sequence derives from a female donor with multiple sclerosis, enrolled in a pregnancy study. V and J are TRBV6-4 and TRBJ2-7; 8 nucleotides agree with TRBD1. CDR3 amino acids: CASSDGRGRLHPPHEQYF. DNA for the CDR3: TGTGCCAGCAGTGACGGCAGGGGGCGCCTTCACCCCCCCCACGAGCAGTACTTC.